The clone carrying this TCR beta chain was detected a few times. With a J-beta primer mix and a sample-barcoded 5' primer, a second PCR ran roughly 7 to 11 cycles. TCRdb used MiXCR to reprocess the 5' RACE reads, holding one entry per CDR3 protein. The sample records 1.2 million to 1.5 million distinct CDR3 sequences, 42% being singletons. CDR1 and CDR2 (germline): MNHEY, SMNVEV (reference sequence). Trimming cost V 3 bases and J 6 bases; bases outside gene matches: 5. The CDR3 loop spans 14 amino acids. The sample belongs to a study of blood T cells in healthy people across ages. Sequencing was performed on blood. The TCR originated in a woman aged 18-29 years in good health. V and J are TRBV27 and TRBJ2-7; 10 nucleotides line up with TRBD1. Here the CDR3 reads CASSFGTGDREQYF. As DNA, the CDR3 is TGTGCCAGCAGTTTTGGGACAGGGGATCGCGAGCAGTACTTC.